This TCR beta chain emerged from a study of cytomegalovirus exposure and HLA in healthy donors. Study details: The 120 or so validation repertoires and the roughly 700 first-cohort repertoires shared a platform, a later analysis reported. Overall study results and limits: The study found most TCR sequences rare, yet found some public TCRs in many donors. Cytomegalovirus status was reportedly diagnosed by the classifier with high specificity and sensitivity.

Germline assignment: CDR1 SGHAT and CDR2 FQNNGV. With 5 bases removed from V and 4 bases from J, the gap between germline ends came to 8 bases. The CDR3 sequence is 12 residues long. This table comes from immunoSEQ multiplex PCR, and its TCRdb copy is limited to in-frame clones, with some not included. The data contain around 61,000 clones, roughly 92% of them singletons. From the 120-subject validation cohort, which was separate from the roughly 710-subject first cohort, the donors were drawn. Of note for this clone: Its matching antigen is unknown.

The chain combines TRBV11-2 with TRBJ1-2; D is unresolved. The TCR sequence derives from a young man in good health and CMV-seropositive. What was sequenced was PBMCs. The CDR3 DNA reads as TGTGCCAGCAGCCTCGGTGTCTATGGCTACACCTTC. Its protein product is CASSLGVYGYTF.